This paragraph reports one T cell receptor (beta chain). Its antigen is currently not known. Base qualities were left out, and no much larger clone turns up one base away. The sample belongs to a study of blood T cell repertoires in COVID-19 (dated by TCRdb to 2020 to 2022). Broadly, across the study: Recovered participants in ImmuneRACE Cohort 3 were defined as having two consecutive negative NP/OP PCR tests, clearance from a healthcare professional, or resolution of symptoms. Samples from collaborators originated in the United States, Italy and Spain and spanned both the acute and convalescent phases of COVID-19. The material from the prospective study consisted of cDNA or gDNA derived from T cells, B-cell-depleted T cells, or PBMCs. Deeply sampled blood TCRbeta repertoires from subjects exposed to, actively infected with, or recovered from COVID-19 were included in the dataset. A freely available public database, intended as a resource for researchers studying the immune response to SARS-CoV-2, is where the repertoires were released. Samples were obtained from the ongoing ImmuneRACE study (first 160 participants) and from over 1,000 subjects provided by 6 global collaborators. Sample metadata almost always included a de-identified subject ID, COVID-19 status, age in years and sex. Where HLA class I and class II types were available, the types were taken from metadata supplied by the sample provider, not from assay-based typing.

TCRbeta CDR3 regions were amplified from genomic DNA using the immunoSEQ Assay, a bias-controlled multiplex PCR. In the authors' own workflow: Nucleated cell counts per sample were estimated from amplification of reference gene primers within the assay. To quantify the absolute abundance of each unique TCRbeta CDR3 rearrangement, sequence reads were collapsed and filtered. For each sample, productive Simpson clonality was calculated by taking the square root of Simpson's diversity index across productive rearrangements. The table comes from immuneACCESS by way of TCRdb, which keeps in-frame sequences with V and J called. Part of the clones is missing from these tables; in studies checked, under half for an unresolved V gene and the rest for unknown reasons. That table supplies the V and J calls and clone size; D and trimming were determined from the DNA. This sample gives roughly 160,000 clones in total; roughly 85% of them show up just once. About 20% of the sample is in the top ten clones.

V gives up 5 bases and J gives up 1 base, and the segment between their germline ends measures 15 bases. The CDR3 spans 16 residues, from the cysteine through the phenylalanine. The read is trimmed to its CDR3 DNA, 48 bases read in frame from base 1. Reading the germline V gene (reference sequence) gives CDR1 LGHDT and CDR2 YNNKEL. Findings and caveats that apply to the study as a whole: The quantity of clinical and demographic metadata differed by source and by participant and was supplied without curation.

Participants in the prospective study were aged about 18 to 95 years, lived in over 20 United States geographic areas, and enrolled through a virtual design. In the prospective study, participants were assigned to cohorts based on the clinical history participants reported in a screening survey and a study questionnaire. Each participant in the prospective study had whole blood, serum and a nasopharyngeal or oropharyngeal swab collected by mobile phlebotomists. Additional blood draws and questionnaires over a roughly two-month period could optionally be provided by prospective study participants. Blood samples from the prospective study were shipped frozen or at room temperature prior to DNA extraction.

The rearrangement combines TRBV3-1 (or the pseudogene TRBV3-2) with TRBJ2-1; tentative D gene TRBD2, with 6 bases matching. The source of this sequence is a woman aged 70-85 years in a cohort exposed to, infected with or recovered from COVID-19 (not recorded which). Sequenced sample: PBMCs or T cells enriched from blood (not recorded which). The sequenced DNA is TGTGCCAGCAGCTCCCGGGGAGGAAAGTCCTACAATGAGCAGTTCTTC. It codes for CASSSRGGKSYNEQFF.